This is a list of T cell receptor beta chains from one sample in a study of blood T cell repertoires in COVID-19. Libraries were prepared by immunoSEQ multiplex PCR; TCRdb keeps only in-frame clonotypes and omits some of them. The data hold 200,000 to 250,000 clones, with around 83% observed a single time. The sample comprised peripheral blood. These receptors all come from a man in his forties with acute or convalescent COVID-19. The CDR3 runs from the conserved cysteine through the conserved F or W. Fields, in order: V gene, clone size, D gene, J gene, CDR3 DNA, CDR3 protein. A D gene is named only where the DNA matches it firmly. The size entry is marked missing in some rows and otherwise reads once, few, many or a size class.

>TRBV5-1|.|.|TRBJ1-4
TGCGCCAGCAGCCCTACGGGACAACTTGAGGGAACTAATGAAAAACTGTTTTTT
CASSPTGQLEGTNEKLFF
>TRBV30|.|.|TRBJ1-6
TGTGCCTGGAGTGTACTCACAGAAAATTCACCCCTCCACTTT
CAWSVLTENSPLHF
>TRBV20-1|.|TRBD1|TRBJ2-7
TGCAGTGCTGGGACAGGGACCGAGCAGTACTTC
CSAGTGTEQYF
>TRBV9|.|.|TRBJ1-1
TGTGCCAGCAGCGCCACAGAAACCATGAACACTGAAGCTTTCTTT
CASSATETMNTEAFF
>TRBV21-1|.|.|TRBJ1-6
TGTGCCAGCAGCAAACCGGCGGCAGTGGTGGTCCACTTT
CASSKPAAVVVHF
>TRBV5-4|.|.|TRBJ1-4
TGTGCCAGCAGCCCGGGGGGCACCAATGAAAAACTGTTTTTT
CASSPGGTNEKLFF
>TRBV2|.|TRBD1|TRBJ1-3
TGTGCCAGCAGTGAATCAGGGGGTCTGAACACCATATATTTT
CASSESGGLNTIYF
>TRBV30|once|.|TRBJ2-1
TGTGCCTGGAGCGTCCTCGGCAATGAGCAGTTCTTC
CAWSVLGNEQFF
>TRBV5-1|few|.|TRBJ2-4
TGCGCCAGCAGCTTGGCGCCCGGGGTGGAAAACATTCAGTACTTC
CASSLAPGVENIQYF
>TRBV6-5|.|.|TRBJ1-5
TGTGCCAGCAGTTACGGGGGGGTGAATCAGCCCCAGCATTTT
CASSYGGVNQPQHF